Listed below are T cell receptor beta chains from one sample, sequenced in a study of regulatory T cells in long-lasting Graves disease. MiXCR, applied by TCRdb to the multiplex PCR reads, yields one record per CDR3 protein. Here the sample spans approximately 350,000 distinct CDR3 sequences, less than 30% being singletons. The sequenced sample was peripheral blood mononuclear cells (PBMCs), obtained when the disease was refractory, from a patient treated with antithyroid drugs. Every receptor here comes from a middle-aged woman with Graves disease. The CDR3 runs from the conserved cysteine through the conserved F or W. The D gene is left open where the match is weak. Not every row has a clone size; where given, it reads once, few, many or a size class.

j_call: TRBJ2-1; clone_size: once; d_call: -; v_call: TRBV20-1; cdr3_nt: TGCAGTGCTAGAGTAGGGAGTGGGTCCTACAATGAGCAGTTCTTC; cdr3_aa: CSARVGSGSYNEQFF
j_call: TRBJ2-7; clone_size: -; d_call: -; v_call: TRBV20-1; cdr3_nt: TGCAGTGCTAGACAGGGGACAACCTACGAGCAGTACTTC; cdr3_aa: CSARQGTTYEQYF
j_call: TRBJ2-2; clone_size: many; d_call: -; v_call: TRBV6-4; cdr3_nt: TGTGCCAGCAGTGACAGGGCCACCGGGGAGCTGTTTTTT; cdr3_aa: CASSDRATGELFF
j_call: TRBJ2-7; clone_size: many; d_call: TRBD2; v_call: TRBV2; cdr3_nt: TGTGCCAGCAGTGGAACTAGCGGGGGTTCCTACGAGCAGTACTTC; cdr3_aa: CASSGTSGGSYEQYF
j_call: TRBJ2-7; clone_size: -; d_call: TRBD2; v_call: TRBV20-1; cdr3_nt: TGCAGTGCTAAGTTGGCCGGAGCGGGAGGAAACGAGCAGTACTTC; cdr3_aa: CSAKLAGAGGNEQYF
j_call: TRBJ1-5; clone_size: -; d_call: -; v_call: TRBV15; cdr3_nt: TGTGCCACCAGCAAACCCTATTTGCCAGGGCCGTCAAAGAGGGGCAATCAGCCCCAGCATTTT; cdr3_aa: CATSKPYLPGPSKRGNQPQHF
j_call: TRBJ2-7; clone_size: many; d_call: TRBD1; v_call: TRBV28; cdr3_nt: TGTGCCAGCACCTCTTGGGGGACAGGCAAGGACTACGAGCAGTACTTC; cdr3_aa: CASTSWGTGKDYEQYF
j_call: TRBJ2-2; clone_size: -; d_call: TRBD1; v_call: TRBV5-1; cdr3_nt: TGCGCCAGCAGCTTGAGTGGACAGGGGACCGGGGAGCTGTTTTTT; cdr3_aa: CASSLSGQGTGELFF
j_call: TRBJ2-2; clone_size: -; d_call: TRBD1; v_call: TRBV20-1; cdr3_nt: TGCAGTGCTAGAGGACAGGGGGACACCGGGGAGCTGCTTTTT; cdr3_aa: CSARGQGDTGELLF
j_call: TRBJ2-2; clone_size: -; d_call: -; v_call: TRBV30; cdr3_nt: TGTGCCTGGAGTGGCCCTAGAGCGCGTAACACCGGGGAGCTGTTTTTT; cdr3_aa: CAWSGPRARNTGELFF
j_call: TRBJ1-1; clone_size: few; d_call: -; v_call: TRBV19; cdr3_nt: TGTGCCAGTAGCTTGATTACAAAGGGCACTGAAGCTTTCTTT; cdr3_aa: CASSLITKGTEAFF
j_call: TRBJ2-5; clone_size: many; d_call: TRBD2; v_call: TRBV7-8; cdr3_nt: TGTGCCAGCTCGTTTAGGCGGGGGTACCAAGAGACCCAGTACTTC; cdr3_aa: CASSFRRGYQETQYF
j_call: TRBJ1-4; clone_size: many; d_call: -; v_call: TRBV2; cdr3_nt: TGTGCCAGCAGTGAAAGTGAGGGCAGGGAAAAACTGTTTTTT; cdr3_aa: CASSESEGREKLFF
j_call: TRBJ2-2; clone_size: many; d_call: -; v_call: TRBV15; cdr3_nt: TGTGCCACCAGCAGAGATCGTAAAGGAGCGAAGGACACCGGGGAGCTGTTTTTT; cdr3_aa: CATSRDRKGAKDTGELFF
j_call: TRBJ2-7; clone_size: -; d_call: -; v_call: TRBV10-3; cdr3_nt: TGTGCCATCAGTGATTGGCCTGTCTACGAGCAGTACTTC; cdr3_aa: CAISDWPVYEQYF
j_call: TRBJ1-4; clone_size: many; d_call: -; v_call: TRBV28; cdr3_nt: TGTGCCAGCAGTCCCTATAGGGGAAGGAATGAAAAACTGTTTTTT; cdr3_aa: CASSPYRGRNEKLFF
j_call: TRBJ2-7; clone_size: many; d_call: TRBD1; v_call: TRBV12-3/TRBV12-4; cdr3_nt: TGTGCCAGCAGCCTAGGGGGCCATAGCGAGCAGTACTTC; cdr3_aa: CASSLGGHSEQYF
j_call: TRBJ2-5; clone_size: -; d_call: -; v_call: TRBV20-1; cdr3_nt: TGCAGTGCTAGAACAAGCCTAGGGTTGGAGACCCAGTACTTC; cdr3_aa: CSARTSLGLETQYF
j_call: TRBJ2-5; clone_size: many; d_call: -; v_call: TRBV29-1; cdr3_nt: TGCAGCGTTGATGGGGGTCTTTTC; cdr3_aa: CSVDGGLF